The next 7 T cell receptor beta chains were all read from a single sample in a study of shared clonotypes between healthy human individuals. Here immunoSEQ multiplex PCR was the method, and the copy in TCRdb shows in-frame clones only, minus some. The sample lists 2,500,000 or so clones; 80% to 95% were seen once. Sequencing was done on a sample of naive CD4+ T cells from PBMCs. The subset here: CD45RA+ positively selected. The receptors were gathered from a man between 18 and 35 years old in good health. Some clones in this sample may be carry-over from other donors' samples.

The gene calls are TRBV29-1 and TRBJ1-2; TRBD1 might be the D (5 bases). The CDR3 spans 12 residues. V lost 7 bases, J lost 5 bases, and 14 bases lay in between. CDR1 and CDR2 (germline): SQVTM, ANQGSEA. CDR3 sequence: CSANTGLYGYTF. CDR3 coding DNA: TGCAGCGCCAATACAGGTTTATATGGCTACACCTTC. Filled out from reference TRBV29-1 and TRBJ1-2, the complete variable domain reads SAVISQKPSRDICQRGTSLTIQCQVDSQVTMMFWYRQQPGQSLTLIATANQGSEATYESGFVIDKFPISRPNLTFSTLTVSNMSPEDSSIYLCSANTGLYGYTFGSGTRLTVV.

CDR3 bases: TGCGCCAGCAGCGGGGACCCAAGCCGAGGCTACACCTTC. Protein sequence: CASSGDPSRGYTF. The V and J genes are TRBV10-2 and TRBJ1-2, with a weak D call TRBD1 (5 bases). Germline loops: CDR1 WSHSY, CDR2 SAAADI. The length of the CDR3 is 13 residues. V was cut by 6 bases and J by 8 bases, with 16 bases left in between.

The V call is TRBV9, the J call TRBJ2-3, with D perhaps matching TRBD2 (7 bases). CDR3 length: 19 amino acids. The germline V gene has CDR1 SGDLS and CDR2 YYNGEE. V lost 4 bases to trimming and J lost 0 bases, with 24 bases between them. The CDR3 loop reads CASSPGGWVGRLSTDTQYF. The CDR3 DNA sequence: TGTGCCAGCAGCCCGGGGGGCTGGGTAGGACGCCTCAGCACAGATACGCAGTATTTT.

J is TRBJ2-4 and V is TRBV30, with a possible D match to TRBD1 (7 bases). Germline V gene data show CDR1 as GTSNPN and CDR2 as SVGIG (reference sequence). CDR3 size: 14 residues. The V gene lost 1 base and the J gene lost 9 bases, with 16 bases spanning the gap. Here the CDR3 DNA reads TGTGCCTGGAGTGGGACAGGCCCAGCGGGCATTCAGTACTTC. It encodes CAWSGTGPAGIQYF.

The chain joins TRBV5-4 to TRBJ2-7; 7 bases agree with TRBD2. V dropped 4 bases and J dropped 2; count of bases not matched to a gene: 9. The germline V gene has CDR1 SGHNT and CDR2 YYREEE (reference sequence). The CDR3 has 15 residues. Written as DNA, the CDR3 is TGTGCCAGCAGCCTACTTGGGGGGGGACCCTACGAGCAGTACTTC. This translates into CASSLLGGGPYEQYF.

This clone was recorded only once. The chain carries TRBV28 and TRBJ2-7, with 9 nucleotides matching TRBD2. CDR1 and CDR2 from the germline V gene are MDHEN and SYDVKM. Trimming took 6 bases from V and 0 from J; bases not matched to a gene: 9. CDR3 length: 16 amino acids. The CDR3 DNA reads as TGTGCCAGCAGCGACCGAGCGGGAGGCCCCTCCTACGAGCAGTACTTC. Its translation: CASSDRAGGPSYEQYF.

This CDR3 is CASSSPRLATEAFF. The CDR3 DNA reads TGTGCCAGCAGTTCTCCGAGATTAGCCACTGAAGCTTTCTTT. The chain couples TRBV27 to TRBJ1-1, with D unclear. There are 14 residues in the CDR3. Trimming pared 4 bases from V and 4 bases from J, leaving 13 bases between. CDR1 is MNHEY, CDR2 SMNVEV, per germline (reference sequence).